This T cell receptor beta chain appears in the sequencing data of a study of vaccination and CD4 T cells after COVID-19. On the study more broadly: Participants got two doses of BNT162b2 or mRNA-1273 vaccine. Investigators drew the post-COVID samples a median around 96 days after diagnosis, with a range of 35 to 161. Points from the study as a whole: Recorded median SARS-CoV-2-reactive clonotype numbers increased from about 20 to 38 without reaching significance.

The sample's time point: late sampling 161 to 241 days after vaccination in three convalescent patients. The V end lost 6 bases, the J end lost 5 bases, and 19 bases lay between the germline ends. Germline V gene data show CDR1 as LNHDA and CDR2 as SQIVND (reference sequence). The length of the CDR3 is 15 residues. With respect to this clonotype: Its antigen is unknown.

TCRdb reprocessed the PCR reads via MiXCR and lists one record per CDR3 protein. The table includes roughly 30,000 distinct CDR3 sequences, under 65% detected once. The origin of this receptor is a human donor who had recovered from COVID-19. The chain joins TRBV19 to TRBJ2-5; D may correspond to TRBD1 or TRBD2 (5 bases each). Here the sequenced sample was CD4+ T cells from blood, taken about 7 months after SARS-CoV-2 vaccination. This CDR3 reads CASSLVAGAGETQYF. DNA of the CDR3: TGTGCCAGTAGCCTTGTCGCCGGGGCGGGCGAGACCCAGTACTTC.